This paragraph reports one TCR beta chain. An end of the junction differs from the germline gene, which may be a read error. This entry belongs to a study of CD8+CD57+ T cells in acquired aplastic anemia. The authors sequenced patients whose flow cytometry had shown CD8+CD57+ cell expansion. Patients uniformly had severe acquired aplastic anemia. Germline assignment: CDR1 SGHVS and CDR2 FQNEAQ. The CDR3 contains 13 residues. The TCR beta profiling, which covered VDJ combination and CDR3 sequence, was carried out using genomic DNA as the template. Each CDR3 protein is one row after TCRdb ran MiXCR on the reads. The sample yields about 160,000 distinct CDR3 sequences, about 70% seen once.

The V call is TRBV7-8, the J call TRBJ2-5, with D maybe TRBD2 (6 bases). This TCR came from a human donor with aplastic anemia. Material for sequencing was sorted CD4+, CD8+, or CD8+CD57+ T cells (not recorded which) from PBMCs. The CDR3 coding sequence is TGTGCCAGCAGCTTCTCAAGGAGGGACCCGCAAAACTTC. The encoded protein is CASSFSRRDPQNF.